This T cell receptor (beta chain) was retrieved from a study of CD8+ T cells in alopecia areata. As for the study in general: Treated patients took oral tofacitinib at 5 to 10 mg twice daily. Affected scalp percentage gauged treated patients' severity.

Turning to this clone: Antigen unknown.

V lost 6 bases to trimming and J lost 4 bases; unmatched junction nucleotides: 9. Germline V gene lookup returns CDR1 KGHSH and CDR2 LQKENI. This CDR3 spans 15 amino acids. Study-wide findings and caveats: Researchers say the link of baseline CD8+ expansion to response remains uncertain, with one nonresponder. Normal scalp had lower clonality than lesional scalp, with alopecia totalis/universalis lesions showing this most strongly.

Treatment noted: oral pan-JAK inhibitor, 5-10 mg twice daily. As the sequencing template, cDNA was produced by extracting RNA and reverse transcribing it. Method: immunoSEQ multiplex PCR; TCRdb's copy keeps in-frame clones and lacks some. The top ten clones hold approximately 2.4% of a sample with about 210,000 clones, 40% to 55% of them seen once. This clonotype was obtained from a human donor with alopecia areata. Material: CD4+ T cells sorted from blood, obtained at roughly week 38, from a patient treated with tofacitinib. The rearrangement uses TRBV18 and TRBJ1-5; 7 positions agree with TRBD1. The CDR3 DNA is TGTGCCAGCTCCCCCGGGACAGCTGTTAATCAGCCCCAGCATTTT. Its translation is CASSPGTAVNQPQHF.